This entry is about one T cell receptor beta chain. This sample was taken from a study of control samples from healthy donors and cancer patients. Assay used: immunoSEQ multiplex PCR; TCRdb lists only in-frame clones, some missing. The sample has 150,000 to 200,000 clones, 90% seen once. Germline V gene data show CDR1 as GTSNPN and CDR2 as SVGIG (reference sequence). Trimming pared 0 bases from V and 10 bases from J, leaving 13 bases between. This CDR3 has 14 residues. Source material: blood. J is TRBJ1-6 and V is TRBV30; D is possibly TRBD1 (5 bases). The receptor was derived from a woman aged 45-65 years in good health. DNA for the CDR3: TGTGCCTGGAGTGTAGCAGGGACTGGGTCACCCCTCCACTTT. Protein: CAWSVAGTGSPLHF. Full variable domain (outside the CDR3, taken from reference TRBV30 and TRBJ1-6): SQTIHQWPATLVQPVGSPLSLECTVEGTSNPNLYWYRQAAGRGLQLLFYSVGIGQISSEVPQNLSASRPQDRQFILSSKKLLLSDSGFYLCAWSVAGTGSPLHFGNGTRLTVT.